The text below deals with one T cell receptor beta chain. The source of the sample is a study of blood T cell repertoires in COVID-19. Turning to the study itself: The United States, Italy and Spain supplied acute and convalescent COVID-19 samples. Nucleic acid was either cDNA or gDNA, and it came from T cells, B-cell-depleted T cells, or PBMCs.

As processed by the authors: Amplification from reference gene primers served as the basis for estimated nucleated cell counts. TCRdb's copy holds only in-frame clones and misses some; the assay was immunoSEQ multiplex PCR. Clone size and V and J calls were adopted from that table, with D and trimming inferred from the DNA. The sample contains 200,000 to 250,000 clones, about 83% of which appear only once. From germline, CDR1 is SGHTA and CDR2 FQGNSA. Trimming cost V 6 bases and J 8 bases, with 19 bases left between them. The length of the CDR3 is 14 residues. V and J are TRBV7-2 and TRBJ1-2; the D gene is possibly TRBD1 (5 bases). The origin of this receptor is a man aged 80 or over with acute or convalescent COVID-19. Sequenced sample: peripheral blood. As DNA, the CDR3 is TGTGCCAGCAGTCAAAATACAGATTCAGGGGGCTACACCTTC. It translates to CASSQNTDSGGYTF.